The clone carrying this T cell receptor (beta chain) has only one observation. Building the TCR beta libraries relied on iRepertoire HTBI primers, and CDR3 regions underwent Arm-PCR. TCRdb processed the multiplex PCR reads anew with MiXCR; each CDR3 protein has one entry. Here the sample spans about 360,000 distinct CDR3 sequences, 15% to 20% being singletons. The sample belongs to a study of regulatory T cells in long-lasting Graves disease. The time point denotes: newly diagnosed GD, antithyroid drugs for less than 3 months. Isolated PBMC RNA provided the starting material for the TCR library. It was an endocrinology department in Xi'an, China, that provided the patients. The ends lost 4 bases at V and 6 bases at J; junction bases unmatched: 5. Germline V gene sequence: CDR1 LGHDT, CDR2 YNNKEL (reference sequence). The CDR3 has 14 residues. The sample was also reused in another study, on T cells in Graves' hyperthyroidism and ophthalmopathy. That source reports: Expanded thyroid clonotypes (above 0.001) were mostly also found in blood.

The sequences come from peripheral blood mononuclear cells (PBMCs), collected at new diagnosis, from a patient treated with antithyroid drugs. This chain links TRBV3-1 with TRBJ2-3, with 9 bases identical to TRBD1. This clonotype was sampled from a woman in her late teens or twenties with Graves disease. CDR3 loop: CASSPGQGWDTQYF. For the CDR3, the DNA is TGTGCCAGCAGCCCGGGACAGGGATGGGATACGCAGTATTTT.